The TCR beta chain described here comes from a study of TIL therapy for anti-PD-1-resistant metastatic lung cancer. Whole-study context: Median tumor PD-L1 proportion score was roughly 5.9%. Whole-study findings and limits: After infusion, TIL clonotypes partly replaced peripheral T cells and declined over months.

V was clipped by 2 bases and J by 2 bases; unmatched bases: 2. The CDR3 spans 15 residues. Per germline, CDR1 MNHEY and CDR2 SVGAGI. The sample's time point: pre-treatment sample, taken before nivolumab and TIL therapy. Sequencing used immunoSEQ v3. Assay: immunoSEQ multiplex PCR; the TCRdb copy retains only in-frame clones and omits some. Of some 43,000 clones listed, 65% to 80% are singletons. Concerning this clone itself: Its antigen is currently unknown.

The chain is built from TRBV6-5 and TRBJ2-2, with 7 bases fitting TRBD1. This TCR was recovered from a man between 70 and 80 years old with non-small cell lung cancer. Sequencing used blood, obtained at baseline. CDR3 nucleotide sequence: TGTGCCAGCAGTTACGAAGGGGGCAACACCGGGGAGCTGTTTTTT. It specifies CASSYEGGNTGELFF.